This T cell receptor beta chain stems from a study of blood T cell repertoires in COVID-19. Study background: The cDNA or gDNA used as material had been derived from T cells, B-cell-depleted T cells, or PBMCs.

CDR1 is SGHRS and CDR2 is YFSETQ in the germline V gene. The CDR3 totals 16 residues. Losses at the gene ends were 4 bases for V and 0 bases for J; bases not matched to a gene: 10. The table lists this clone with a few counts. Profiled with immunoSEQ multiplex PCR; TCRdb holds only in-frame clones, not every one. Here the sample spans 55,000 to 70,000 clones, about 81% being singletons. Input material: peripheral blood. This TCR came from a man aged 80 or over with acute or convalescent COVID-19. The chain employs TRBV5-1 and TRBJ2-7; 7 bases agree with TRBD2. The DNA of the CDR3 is TGCGCCAGCAGCCCCGGGGTAGCGGGCATCTCCTACGAGCAGTACTTC. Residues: CASSPGVAGISYEQYF.